This TCR beta chain was recovered during a study of CD8 T cells in ankylosing spondylitis. Study observations and caveats: Ankylosing spondylitis blood appeared to carry a characteristic TCR beta motif of under ten highly homologous variants. Significantly higher representation of disease-linked clones was reported for matched ankylosing spondylitis synovial fluid.

Worth noting for this clonotype: Its antigen is still unknown. Here the CDR3 omits its conserved ending phenylalanine or tryptophan, so a read error is the likely source.

By quantitative 5'-RACE with molecular barcodes, the TCR beta libraries were made. TCRdb re-derived calls from the 5' RACE reads in MiXCR, one entry per CDR3 protein. The table has 200,000 to 250,000 distinct CDR3 sequences, 10% to 13% seen once. Germline lookup yields CDR1 SGHRS and CDR2 YFSETQ. The CDR3 has 16 amino acids. V was pared by 0 bases and J by 1 base, with 11 bases between. The sequencing input was blood, either unsorted or a sorted T cell fraction (not recorded which). The receptor was derived from a male donor with ankylosing spondylitis or in good health (not recorded which). V usage is TRBV5-1 and J usage is TRBJ2-4; D uncertain. The CDR3 DNA reads TGCGCCAGCAGCTTGGCCCGTTCGGATGCCAAAAACATTCAGTACTAC. Translated, it gives CASSLARSDAKNIQYY.